Below are 23 T cell receptor beta chains sequenced from a single sample in a study of shared clonotypes between healthy human individuals. Terminally differentiated effector memory CD45RA+ cells were excluded by CCR7 positive selection of CD45RO-negative cells. Profiling relied on immunoSEQ multiplex PCR, and the TCRdb table lists in-frame clones only, not all of them. This repertoire shows hundreds of thousands of clones, 95% found once; its top ten account for 0.095% to 0.14%. Sequencing was done on a sample of naive CD8+ T cells sorted from blood. Source of these receptors: a woman younger than 45 in good health.

J is TRBJ2-2 and V is TRBV29-1; D is undetermined. Germline V gives CDR1 SQVTM, CDR2 ANQGSEA. Trimming left V 4 bases short and J 6 bases short, with 15 bases between. The CDR3 length is 14 residues. The CDR3 DNA sequence: TGCAGCGTTGTTCAGGCGAACAGCGCCGGGGAGCTGTTTTTT. Protein sequence: CSVVQANSAGELFF.

The rearrangement joins TRBV27 to TRBJ2-5, with D perhaps TRBD2 (6 bases). The CDR3 is made up of 15 amino acids. Germline V gene data show CDR1 as MNHEY and CDR2 as SMNVEV (reference sequence). The V end was cut by 3 bases, the J end by 5 bases, with 16 bases between. The chain's CDR3 is CASSFGGGFLETQYF. CDR3 nucleotides: TGTGCCAGCAGTTTCGGGGGAGGCTTTCTGGAGACCCAGTACTTC.

This clone has a handful of counts. V is TRBV28 and J is TRBJ1-5, with a possible D match to TRBD1 (5 bases). V dropped 10 bases and J dropped 3 bases, with 10 bases sitting between them. This CDR3 is 12 amino acids long. Germline V gene lookup returns CDR1 MDHEN and CDR2 SYDVKM. This CDR3 is CATQDFNQPQHF. The CDR3 nucleotides read TGTGCCACACAGGATTTCAATCAGCCCCAGCATTTT.

The chain has TRBV5-4 and TRBJ1-3, with 7 positions matching TRBD1. This CDR3 region has 17 residues. V trimming: 2 bases; J trimming: 0 bases; junction bases outside the gene matches: 8. CDR1 and CDR2 (germline): SGHNT, YYREEE (reference sequence). The CDR3 nucleotides are TGTGCCAGCAGCTTCTCCGGGACAGCCCTCTCTGGAAACACCATATATTTT. Translation gives CASSFSGTALSGNTIYF.

On this clone itself: This sample includes further DNA sequences coding for the same CDR3. The chain uses TRBV28 and TRBJ2-1, with D hard to call. This CDR3 has 12 residues. Germline V CDR1 and CDR2: MDHEN, SYDVKM. The V end lost 0 bases, the J end lost 7 bases, and 4 bases lay between the germline ends. The DNA of the CDR3 is TGTGCCAGCAGTTTATGGGGGAATGAGCAGTTCTTC. Translation gives CASSLWGNEQFF.

On this clone itself: At one end, the junction sequence differs from germline, possibly due to a read error. As DNA, the CDR3 is TGTGCCAGCAGCGCCACGACTCGATCCCCCCTCTTGGTCTTC. This translates into CASSATTRSPLLVF. The gene calls are TRBV9 and TRBJ2-1; D call uncertain. CDR1 SGDLS and CDR2 YYNGEE come from the germline V gene. This CDR3 is 14 amino acids long.

The chain couples TRBV14 to TRBJ2-7; the D gene could be TRBD1 or TRBD2 (5 bases each). The V end lost 7 bases, the J end lost 5 bases, and 21 bases lay between the germline ends. The CDR3 totals 15 residues. CDR1 and CDR2 (germline): SGHDN, FVKESK. This CDR3 reads CASIQSGGFSDEQYF. The CDR3 nucleotides are TGTGCCAGCATTCAAAGTGGGGGATTCAGCGACGAGCAGTACTTC. The full variable domain, its missing parts supplied by reference TRBV14 and TRBJ2-7, is EAGVTQFPSHSVIEKGQTVTLRCDPISGHDNLYWYRRVMGKEIKFLLHFVKESKQDESGMPNNRFLAERTGGTYSTLKVQPAELEDSGVYFCASIQSGGFSDEQYFGPGTRLTVT.

The chain joins TRBV7-8 to TRBJ2-7; 8 bases agree with TRBD1. V was pared by 2 bases and J by 5 bases, with 5 bases of the junction left unmatched. Germline V gives CDR1 SGHVS, CDR2 FQNEAQ. This CDR3 comprises 14 residues. CDR3 region: CASSLLGQEDEQYF. The CDR3 nucleotides are TGTGCCAGCAGCTTACTGGGACAGGAGGACGAGCAGTACTTC. Combining the CDR3 with reference TRBV7-8 and TRBJ2-7 gives the whole variable domain GAGVSQSPRYKVAKRGQDVALRCDPISGHVSLFWYQQALGQGPEFLTYFQNEAQLDKSGLPSDRFFAERPEGSVSTLKIQRTQQEDSAVYLCASSLLGQEDEQYFGPGTRLTVT.

This clone appeared once. Other DNA sequences of this sample code for an identical CDR3. The genes are TRBV7-9 and TRBJ1-1; D unresolved. The length of the CDR3 is 13 residues. V shed 3 bases and J shed 2 bases, with 7 bases lying between them. Germline values: CDR1 SEHNR, CDR2 FQNEAQ (reference sequence). The CDR3 nucleotides are TGTGCCAGCAGCTTGTCAGAAAACACTGAAGCTTTCTTT. This sequence encodes CASSLSENTEAFF.

This clone has just one count. The chain couples TRBV18 to TRBJ1-2; the D gene is possibly TRBD1 (6 bases). CDR1 and CDR2 from the germline V gene are KGHSH and LQKENI. The CDR3 loop spans 14 amino acids. Trimming stripped 6 bases from V and 5 bases from J, with 16 bases between. The CDR3 loop is CASSRVQGGYGYTF. The DNA of the CDR3 is TGTGCCAGCTCCCGCGTACAGGGAGGATATGGCTACACCTTC.

The chain carries TRBV7-9 and TRBJ2-6; D call uncertain. The CDR3 has 17 amino acids. V dropped 6 bases and J dropped 2 bases, with 17 bases sitting between them. Germline V gives CDR1 SEHNR, CDR2 FQNEAQ (reference sequence). The CDR3 reads CASSSTTAGPGANVLTF. DNA of the CDR3: TGTGCCAGCAGTTCGACGACCGCAGGCCCTGGGGCCAACGTCCTGACTTTC.

The CDR3 DNA is TGTGCCAGTAGTATGGGGCAGGGTCAGTACGAGCAGTACTTC. It encodes CASSMGQGQYEQYF. The gene calls are TRBV19 and TRBJ2-7, with a tentative D call TRBD1 (5 bases). The length of the CDR3 is 14 residues. Germline CDR1 is LNHDA and CDR2 is SQIVND (reference sequence). Deletions cut 3 bases from V and 4 bases from J, with 13 bases between.

The V gene is TRBV10-3, the J gene TRBJ2-7; 8 bases agree with TRBD1. Germline V gene sequence: CDR1 ENHRY, CDR2 SYGVKD. The CDR3 has 14 amino acids. V lost 0 bases and J lost 4; bases outside the gene matches: 2. The CDR3 here is CAISESDREYEQYF. The CDR3 DNA follows: TGTGCCATCAGTGAGTCGGACAGGGAGTACGAGCAGTACTTC.

The chain uses TRBV6-4 and TRBJ2-1, with 9 bases matching TRBD2. V dropped 0 bases and J dropped 6; count of bases not matched to a gene: 9. There are 17 residues in the CDR3. CDR1 MRHNA and CDR2 SNTAGT come from the germline V gene. CDR3 region: CASSDSVPGTSINEQFF. The CDR3 bases are TGTGCCAGCAGTGACTCGGTGCCCGGGACTAGCATCAATGAGCAGTTCTTC.

Comments on this clone: Other DNA sequences in this sample translate to the same CDR3. The chain is built from TRBV5-4 and TRBJ2-1; 10 bases align to TRBD2. The CDR3 totals 15 residues. The V segment lost 0 bases and the J segment 4 bases; nucleotides outside the gene matches: 1. Per the germline V gene, CDR1 is SGHNT and CDR2 is YYREEE (reference sequence). The CDR3 loop reads CASSLGLAGYNEQFF. In DNA, the CDR3 is TGTGCCAGCAGCTTGGGACTAGCGGGTTACAATGAGCAGTTCTTC.

The gene calls are TRBV7-8 and TRBJ2-7, with D maybe TRBD1 (6 bases). This CDR3 is built from 11 residues. Trimming left V 4 bases short and J 9 bases short, with 10 bases between. Germline CDR1 SGHVS, CDR2 FQNEAQ. The CDR3 sequence is CASSSGAGQYF. The DNA for the CDR3 is TGTGCCAGCAGCTCAGGGGCGGGGCAGTACTTC.

V is TRBV14 and J is TRBJ2-3; 9 bases agree with TRBD2. There are 16 residues in the CDR3. Germline V gene lookup returns CDR1 SGHDN and CDR2 FVKESK. Trimming removed 3 bases from V and 2 bases from J; junction bases left unmatched: 6. CDR3: CASSQLTSGFTDTQYF. CDR3 in DNA: TGTGCCAGCAGCCAGTTGACTAGCGGATTCACAGATACGCAGTATTTT.

The chain combines TRBV27 with TRBJ2-3; 12 nucleotides line up with TRBD2. CDR1 MNHEY and CDR2 SMNVEV come from the germline V gene (reference sequence). Trimming removed 2 bases from V and 3 bases from J; junction bases left unmatched: 3. This CDR3 is 16 amino acids long. DNA for the CDR3: TGTGCCAGCAGTTTACGTCTAGCGGGAGGGACAGATACGCAGTATTTT. Translating gives CASSLRLAGGTDTQYF.

The chain uses TRBV6-5 and TRBJ1-6; D is possibly TRBD1 (5 bases). In germline, CDR1 is MNHEY, CDR2 SVGAGI. The V end lost 0 bases, the J end lost 7 bases, and 10 bases lay between the germline ends. The CDR3 has 15 amino acids. CDR3 in DNA: TGTGCCAGCAGTTACTCGGAGGGACTGAATTCACCCCTCCACTTT. Translation: CASSYSEGLNSPLHF.

The rearrangement uses TRBV28 and TRBJ2-5; possible D gene TRBD2, 6 bases. V was cut by 5 bases and J by 0 bases, with 19 bases left in between. Germline CDR1 and CDR2: MDHEN and SYDVKM. This CDR3 has 17 amino acids. Written as DNA, the CDR3 is TGTGCCAGCAGTCCCAGGCCGGGGGTCGCGTACCAAGAGACCCAGTACTTC. This sequence encodes CASSPRPGVAYQETQYF.

The chain combines TRBV23-1 with TRBJ2-7; D call uncertain. TRBV23-1 qualifies as an ORF whose function is uncertain. Deletions cut 4 bases from V and 3 bases from J, with 7 bases between. This CDR3 has 12 amino acids. CDR3 coding DNA: TGCGCCAGCAGTCGGGCGGACTACGAGCAGTACTTC. Translated: CASSRADYEQYF.

The V gene is TRBV2, the J gene TRBJ2-7; D possibly corresponds to TRBD1 (6 bases). The CDR3 runs 14 residues. Looked up from germline, CDR1 is SNHLY and CDR2 is FYNNEI. V was shortened by 5 bases and J by 0 bases, with 11 bases between the two germline ends. As DNA, the CDR3 is TGTGCCAGCAGTCAAGGACAGCTCTCCTACGAGCAGTACTTC. This encodes CASSQGQLSYEQYF.

The rearrangement joins TRBV19 to TRBJ2-7; D gene ambiguous. This CDR3 region has 15 residues. The germline CDR1 and CDR2 sequences are LNHDA and SQIVND (reference sequence). Trimming removed 3 bases at V and 3 bases at J, with 15 bases between. CDR3 in amino acids: CASSIKGSRSYEQYF. In DNA, the CDR3 is TGTGCCAGTAGTATTAAGGGTAGTCGGAGCTACGAGCAGTACTTC.